A single sample gave rise to the 25 T cell receptor beta chains below, sequenced in a study of cytomegalovirus exposure and HLA in healthy donors. PCR amplification relied on 60 Vbeta primers (plus 13 Jbeta primers). Method: immunoSEQ multiplex PCR; TCRdb's copy keeps in-frame clones and lacks some. In total, the table holds 200,000 to 250,000 clones. The sample comprised PBMCs. These receptors all stem from a woman in her 30s in good health and CMV-seropositive.

As DNA, the CDR3 is TGTGCCAGCAGCTTAGTCGGGTCGGACAGTTGGTATTTT. Translated, it gives CASSLVGSDSWYF. The chain has TRBV7-2 and TRBJ2-3; D possibly corresponds to TRBD1 (6 bases). The CDR3 consists of 13 residues. The V end lost 1 base, the J end lost 14 bases, and 16 bases lay between the germline ends. Germline V CDR1 and CDR2: SGHTA, FQGNSA.

The chain employs TRBV10-1 and TRBJ2-1; 12 positions match TRBD2. The germline CDR1 and CDR2 sequences are WNHNN and SYGVQD (reference sequence). V shed 1 base and J 6 bases; nucleotides not matched to a gene: 13. CDR3 length equals 19 residues. CDR3 sequence (DNA): TGCGCCAGCAGTGAGTTGCCTAGCGGGGGGGCTCCGCCAATCAATGAGCAGTTCTTC. Residues: CASSELPSGGAPPINEQFF.

The genes are TRBV28 and TRBJ2-7, with TRBD2 matching over 11 bases. V dropped 2 bases and J dropped 3; count of bases not matched to a gene: 9. Germline assignment: CDR1 MDHEN and CDR2 SYDVKM. The CDR3 runs 17 residues. The CDR3 sequence is CASSLPTSGKARYEQYF. CDR3 DNA sequence: TGTGCCAGCAGTTTACCGACTAGCGGGAAAGCCCGCTACGAGCAGTACTTC.

This rearrangement joins TRBV7-2 to TRBJ2-7, with D perhaps TRBD2 (7 bases). V gave up 6 bases and J gave up 0 bases, with 12 bases separating them. The germline V gene encodes CDR1 SGHTA and CDR2 FQGNSA. The CDR3 is 14 residues long. As DNA, the CDR3 is TGTGCCAGCAGGGGAAGGGGGGGCTCCTACGAGCAGTACTTC. It codes for CASRGRGGSYEQYF.

The genes are TRBV10-2 and TRBJ2-5; 13 nucleotides align to TRBD2. The better agreement between TRBJ2-7 and the DNA end casts doubt on the J call. The CDR3 contains 13 residues. The germline V gene has CDR1 WSHSY and CDR2 SAAADI. CDR3 loop: CASGTSGTYEQYF. For the CDR3, the DNA is TGCGCCAGCGGGACTAGCGGGACCTACGAGCAGTACTTC.

As DNA, the CDR3 is TGTGCCAGCAGCTATCTTTCTAGCGGGAGGGCGTACGAGCAGTACTTC. Translated: CASSYLSSGRAYEQYF. V usage is TRBV7-2 and J usage is TRBJ2-7; 12 nucleotides agree with TRBD2. Germline values: CDR1 SGHTA, CDR2 FQGNSA. The CDR3 loop spans 16 amino acids. V lost 4 bases, J lost 4 bases, and 8 bases stayed unmatched.

On this clone: At the DNA level, this CDR3 is encoded by other sequences in the same sample as well. The V and J genes are TRBV6-5 and TRBJ1-1; D is uncertain. CDR3 size: 13 residues. Between the trimmed V and J ends, which lost 2 bases and 0 bases, there was a span of 4 bases. Germline CDR1 MNHEY, CDR2 SVGAGI. CDR3 coding DNA: TGTGCCAGCAGTTACCGGGTGAACACTGAAGCTTTCTTT. Protein: CASSYRVNTEAFF.

The chain combines TRBV19 with TRBJ1-5, with TRBD1 as a possible D gene (6 bases). This CDR3 is 13 amino acids long. V was pared by 10 bases and J by 5 bases, with 15 bases between. In germline, CDR1 is LNHDA, CDR2 SQIVND (reference sequence). The CDR3 sequence: CATSRGRDQPQHF. The CDR3 DNA reads TGTGCCACTTCCAGGGGAAGGGATCAGCCCCAGCATTTT.

V gene TRBV4-1 combines with J gene TRBJ1-4, with 7 bases aligning to TRBD1. J was trimmed by 5 bases and V by 1 base; bases with no gene match: 7. The CDR3 consists of 16 residues. Germline CDR1 and CDR2: MGHRA and YSYEKL. The CDR3 DNA sequence: TGCGCCAGCAGCCAAGTCCAGGGACAGCGGAATGAAAAACTGTTTTTT. Amino acid sequence: CASSQVQGQRNEKLFF.

The V call is TRBV7-8, the J call TRBJ2-5; 7 nucleotides line up with TRBD1. The CDR3 totals 13 residues. The V segment lost 8 bases and the J segment 2 bases; nucleotides outside the gene matches: 5. The germline V gene encodes CDR1 SGHVS and CDR2 FQNEAQ. The CDR3 sequence is CASFDRAQETQYF. The CDR3 nucleotides are TGTGCCAGCTTTGACAGGGCACAAGAGACCCAGTACTTC.

The chain employs TRBV19 and TRBJ2-7; a weak D match, TRBD1 (6 bases). This CDR3 comprises 15 residues. Germline lookup yields CDR1 LNHDA and CDR2 SQIVND (reference sequence). Trimming took off 0 bases at V and 3 bases at J, with 12 bases between the two ends. The CDR3: CASSIDSGEGYEQYF. The CDR3 DNA sequence: TGTGCCAGTAGTATAGATTCAGGGGAAGGCTACGAGCAGTACTTC.

The rearrangement links TRBV5-1 to TRBJ2-3; tentative D call: TRBD2 (7 bases). Trimming stripped 4 bases from V and 0 bases from J, with 12 bases between. The CDR3 length is 15 residues. The germline V gene encodes CDR1 SGHRS and CDR2 YFSETQ. The CDR3 DNA sequence: TGCGCCAGCAGCGGGGGGGCCTCTAGCACAGATACGCAGTATTTT. Residues: CASSGGASSTDTQYF.

J is TRBJ1-2 and V is TRBV27; D not resolved. The CDR3 extends over 16 amino acids. V lost 5 bases, J lost 2 bases, and 18 bases lay in between. Germline V gene data show CDR1 as MNHEY and CDR2 as SMNVEV (reference sequence). For the CDR3, the DNA is TGTGCCAGCAGTGAGATAAGGGCGGGTCTCAACTATGGCTACACCTTC. It is translated as CASSEIRAGLNYGYTF.

This chain uses TRBV28 with TRBJ2-1; the match to TRBD1 covers 11 bases. With 5 bases clipped from V and 5 bases from J, the junction kept 8 bases outside the gene matches. Per germline, CDR1 MDHEN and CDR2 SYDVKM. This CDR3 comprises 16 residues. The CDR3 spells CASSPRTGGANNEQFF. The CDR3 DNA reads as TGTGCCAGCAGTCCCCGGACAGGGGGCGCGAACAATGAGCAGTTCTTC. The whole variable domain, remainder taken from reference TRBV28 and TRBJ2-1, is DVKVTQSSRYLVKRTGEKVFLECVQDMDHENMFWYRQDPGLGLRLIYFSYDVKMKEKGDIPEGYSVSREKKERFSLILESASTNQTSMYLCASSPRTGGANNEQFFGPGTRLTVL.

The V and J genes are TRBV4-1 and TRBJ2-1; 9 bases align to TRBD1. V was pared by 0 bases and J by 7 bases, with 7 bases of the junction left unmatched. The CDR3 contains 16 residues. Per germline, CDR1 MGHRA and CDR2 YSYEKL. The chain's CDR3 is CASSQDLGTGRNEQFF. CDR3 sequence (DNA): TGCGCCAGCAGCCAAGACCTAGGGACAGGGAGAAATGAGCAGTTCTTC.

The CDR3 DNA sequence: TGTGCCAGCAGCTTATGGGACAGGCTCTACGAGCAGTACTTC. Its protein product is CASSLWDRLYEQYF. The rearrangement links TRBV7-2 to TRBJ2-7; TRBD1 aligns across 8 bases. CDR3 length equals 14 residues. Germline-derived CDR1 and CDR2 are SGHTA and FQGNSA. Losses at the gene ends were 2 bases for V and 3 bases for J; bases not matched to a gene: 3. Variable domain in full (rest from reference TRBV7-2 and TRBJ2-7): GAGVSQSPSNKVTEKGKDVELRCDPISGHTALYWYRQSLGQGLEFLIYFQGNSAPDKSGLPSDRFSAERTGGSVSTLTIQRTQQEDSAVYLCASSLWDRLYEQYFGPGTRLTVT.

Note on this clone: The junction differs from germline at one of its ends, possibly a read error. The gene calls are TRBV2 and TRBJ1-1, with D uncertain. The germline V gene encodes CDR1 SNHLY and CDR2 FYNNEI. The CDR3 covers 13 residues. CDR3 DNA: TGTGCCAGCAGCGAAGGTGGGAGCACTGAAGCTTTCTTT. Translating gives CASSEGGSTEAFF. The variable domain in full, with the rest retrieved from reference TRBV2 and TRBJ1-1, is EPEVTQTPSHQVTQMGQEVILRCVPISNHLYFYWYRQILGQKVEFLVSFYNNEISEKSEIFDDQFSVERPDGSNFTLKIRSTKLEDSAMYFCASSEGGSTEAFFGQGTRLTVV.

This sequence joins TRBV4-1 and TRBJ1-3; 8 positions match TRBD1. The CDR3 loop spans 14 amino acids. After removal of 3 bases from V and 4 bases from J, the junction contained 2 bases not matched to a gene. Germline V gene data show CDR1 as MGHRA and CDR2 as YSYEKL. CDR3: CASSQQGAGNTIYF. Written as DNA, the CDR3 is TGCGCCAGCAGCCAGCAGGGGGCGGGAAACACCATATATTTT.

The chain carries TRBV9 and TRBJ2-5; tentative D call: TRBD2 (6 bases). The J call may be mistaken, given a closer DNA end match to TRBJ2-7. This CDR3 contains 16 residues. Per the germline V gene, CDR1 is SGDLS and CDR2 is YYNGEE. The CDR3 region is CASSPPTGTSIAEQYF. The CDR3 nucleotides read TGTGCCAGCAGCCCCCCCACGGGGACTTCTATAGCCGAGCAGTACTTC.

V is TRBV5-1 and J is TRBJ2-1, with 7 bases lining up with TRBD2. This CDR3 has 14 amino acids. Germline CDR1 is SGHRS and CDR2 is YFSETQ. The junction had 4 bases not matched to a gene; V was cut back by 2 bases and J by 5 bases. Here the CDR3 reads CASSFPSGNNEQFF. CDR3 DNA sequence: TGCGCCAGCAGCTTCCCCAGCGGGAACAATGAGCAGTTCTTC.

The chain combines TRBV7-2 with TRBJ2-5; D is perhaps TRBD2 (7 bases). The CDR3 covers 15 residues. CDR1 is SGHTA, CDR2 FQGNSA, per germline. V gave up 3 bases and J gave up 5 bases, with 16 bases separating them. CDR3 loop: CASSFQRGQGETQYF. The CDR3 bases are TGTGCCAGCAGCTTCCAGCGGGGCCAGGGGGAGACCCAGTACTTC. Drawing the rest from reference TRBV7-2 and TRBJ2-5, the complete variable domain is GAGVSQSPSNKVTEKGKDVELRCDPISGHTALYWYRQSLGQGLEFLIYFQGNSAPDKSGLPSDRFSAERTGGSVSTLTIQRTQQEDSAVYLCASSFQRGQGETQYFGPGTRLLVL.

The chain is built from TRBV9 and TRBJ2-2, with a weak D call TRBD2 (6 bases). The CDR3 extends over 17 amino acids. Germline loops: CDR1 SGDLS, CDR2 YYNGEE. V lost 1 base, J lost 2 bases, and 15 bases lay in between. CDR3 residues: CASSVTRTEGNTGELFF. As DNA, the CDR3 is TGTGCCAGCAGCGTAACCCGAACGGAGGGAAACACCGGGGAGCTGTTTTTT. Based on the CDR3 plus reference TRBV9 and TRBJ2-2, the full variable domain is DSGVTQTPKHLITATGQRVTLRCSPRSGDLSVYWYQQSLDQGLQFLIQYYNGEERAKGNILERFSAQQFPDLHSELNLSSLELGDSALYFCASSVTRTEGNTGELFFGEGSRLTVL.

J is TRBJ2-7 and V is TRBV2; maybe TRBD1 (5 bases). The CDR3 is 13 residues long. V was cut by 4 bases and J by 3 bases, with 10 bases left in between. Germline CDR1 and CDR2: SNHLY and FYNNEI. In nucleotides, the CDR3 is TGTGCCAGCAGTGGCCAGGGTTTCTACGAGCAGTACTTC. Translated: CASSGQGFYEQYF. The entire variable domain, with the rest obtained from reference TRBV2 and TRBJ2-7, is as follows: EPEVTQTPSHQVTQMGQEVILRCVPISNHLYFYWYRQILGQKVEFLVSFYNNEISEKSEIFDDQFSVERPDGSNFTLKIRSTKLEDSAMYFCASSGQGFYEQYFGPGTRLTVT.

V usage is TRBV5-1 and J usage is TRBJ1-1; D uncertain. Trimming cost V 5 bases and J 4 bases, with 15 bases left between them. CDR1 and CDR2 from the germline V gene are SGHRS and YFSETQ. The CDR3 has 14 residues. The CDR3 sequence is CASRFAEHGTEAFF. DNA of the CDR3: TGCGCCAGCAGATTTGCGGAGCACGGCACTGAAGCTTTCTTT.

The chain has TRBV7-9 and TRBJ1-2; D possibly corresponds to TRBD1 (5 bases). CDR1 SEHNR and CDR2 FQNEAQ come from the germline V gene (reference sequence). This CDR3 comprises 13 residues. Trimming cost V 5 bases and J 8 bases, with 15 bases left between them. The CDR3 sequence is CASSNLGKGGYTF. CDR3 DNA sequence: TGTGCCAGCAGCAACCTGGGAAAGGGGGGCTACACCTTC. The full variable domain, rest sourced from reference TRBV7-9 and TRBJ1-2, is DTGVSQNPRHKITKRGQNVTFRCDPISEHNRLYWYRQTLGQGPEFLTYFQNEAQLEKSRLLSDRFSAERPKGSFSTLEIQRTEQGDSAMYLCASSNLGKGGYTFGSGTRLTVV.